Listed below are T cell receptor beta chains from one sample, sequenced in a study of cytomegalovirus exposure and HLA in healthy donors. Clones were sequenced by immunoSEQ multiplex PCR, and TCRdb holds only the in-frame ones, with some missing. This table has roughly 160,000 clones, 70% to 90% appearing once. Sequenced material: PBMCs. Source of these receptors: a woman aged 25 to 39 in good health and CMV-seropositive. Both conserved end residues are part of each CDR3. The D gene is left open where the match is weak. The size field is filled for only some rows; it gives once, few, many or a size class.

length: 12; J: TRBJ2-2; V: TRBV4-3; D: -; size: -; DNA: TGCGCCAGCGCAGAGAACACCGGGGAGCTGTTTTTT; CDR3: CASAENTGELFF
length: 15; J: TRBJ2-1; V: TRBV11-3; D: TRBD2; size: -; DNA: TGTGCCAGCAGCCGGAGGACTAGCCCGTACAATGAGCAGTTCTTC; CDR3: CASSRRTSPYNEQFF
length: 14; J: TRBJ1-2; V: TRBV5-4; D: -; size: -; DNA: TGTGCCAGCAGCTTGGTAACAGAGAGTTATGGCTACACCTTC; CDR3: CASSLVTESYGYTF
length: 15; J: TRBJ2-7; V: TRBV5-1; D: TRBD1; size: -; DNA: TGCGCCAGCAGCTTGATCGTCGCAGGGGGCTACGAGCAGTACTTC; CDR3: CASSLIVAGGYEQYF
length: 16; J: TRBJ1-5; V: TRBV5-1; D: -; size: -; DNA: TGCGCCAGCAGCCCACAGGGAGTGGATAGCAATCAGCCCCAGCATTTT; CDR3: CASSPQGVDSNQPQHF
length: 21; J: TRBJ2-7; V: TRBV7-6; D: TRBD1; size: -; DNA: TGTGCCAGCAGCTTCGCCTCGGGTGGGGGACAGGGGTCTTCCTATACCTACGAGCAGTACTTC; CDR3: CASSFASGGGQGSSYTYEQYF
length: 13; J: TRBJ2-1; V: TRBV9; D: TRBD2; size: -; DNA: TGTGCCAGCAGCGTAGCGGGGGGGAGGGAGCAGTTCTTC; CDR3: CASSVAGGREQFF
length: 11; J: TRBJ1-1; V: TRBV7-9; D: -; size: -; DNA: TGTGCCAGCACCGGGGGAACTGAAGCTTTCTTT; CDR3: CASTGGTEAFF
length: 15; J: TRBJ2-1; V: TRBV5-1; D: -; size: few; DNA: TGCGCCAGCAGCCCATTGAGGGGGAACTACAATGAGCAGTTCTTC; CDR3: CASSPLRGNYNEQFF
length: 12; J: TRBJ2-5; V: TRBV6-5; D: -; size: -; DNA: TGTGCCAGCAGTCAGGGGCGAAAGACCCAGTACTTC; CDR3: CASSQGRKTQYF
length: 14; J: TRBJ2-2; V: TRBV6-6; D: -; size: -; DNA: TGTGCCAGCACTCAAGACTTACCAACCGGGGAGCTGTTTTTT; CDR3: CASTQDLPTGELFF
length: 14; J: TRBJ2-5; V: TRBV9; D: TRBD2; size: -; DNA: TGTGCCAGCAGCGTAGTACTAGCGGGGGGCCCACAGTACTTC; CDR3: CASSVVLAGGPQYF
length: 16; J: TRBJ1-2; V: TRBV5-5; D: TRBD1; size: once; DNA: TGTGCCAGCAGCTTTCGGGGGCCAGGGGGTAACTATGGCTACACCTTC; CDR3: CASSFRGPGGNYGYTF
length: 16; J: TRBJ1-6; V: TRBV2; D: TRBD1; size: -; DNA: TGTGCCAGCCGGGACCGGACAGGGACCTATAATTCACCCCTCCACTTT; CDR3: CASRDRTGTYNSPLHF
length: 17; J: TRBJ1-3; V: TRBV18; D: -; size: -; DNA: TGTGCCAGCTCACCGCAACAGGGCGTTTACTCTGGAAACACCATATATTTT; CDR3: CASSPQQGVYSGNTIYF
length: 16; J: TRBJ2-1; V: TRBV27; D: -; size: -; DNA: TGTGCCAGCAGTTTGTTTGGAACGGGGAATGTCGATGAGCAGTTCTTC; CDR3: CASSLFGTGNVDEQFF
length: 16; J: TRBJ2-7; V: TRBV2; D: TRBD2; size: -; DNA: TGTGCCAGCAGGCATCTCAGGGTGGGGAGGGGCTACGAGCAGTACTTC; CDR3: CASRHLRVGRGYEQYF
length: 15; J: TRBJ1-2; V: TRBV7-2; D: -; size: -; DNA: TGTGCCAGCAGCCCCCCGGTATGGGGCGCGGATGGCTACACCTTC; CDR3: CASSPPVWGADGYTF
length: 14; J: TRBJ2-3; V: TRBV18; D: TRBD1; size: -; DNA: TGTGCCAGCTCACCCGACAGGGTTGGAGATACGCAGTATTTT; CDR3: CASSPDRVGDTQYF
length: 14; J: TRBJ2-1; V: TRBV7-9; D: TRBD1; size: -; DNA: TGTGCCAGCAGAGGGAGACAGGGTGGCAATGAGCAGTTCTTC; CDR3: CASRGRQGGNEQFF
length: 18; J: TRBJ2-2; V: TRBV5-1; D: TRBD2; size: -; DNA: TGCGCCAGCAGCCCTGGCGGACTAGCGGGGGGGCAGGCCGGGGAGCTGTTTTTT; CDR3: CASSPGGLAGGQAGELFF
length: 14; J: TRBJ2-7; V: TRBV6-5; D: -; size: -; DNA: TGTGCCAGCAGTTACAACAGGTCGCCCTACGAGCAGTACTTC; CDR3: CASSYNRSPYEQYF
length: 17; J: TRBJ2-1; V: TRBV7-9; D: TRBD1; size: -; DNA: TGTTCGTATGAGCTACCCTTAACAGGGGGCTCCTACAATGAGCAGTTCTTC; CDR3: CSYELPLTGGSYNEQFF
length: 16; J: TRBJ2-2; V: TRBV5-4; D: TRBD1; size: few; DNA: TGTGCCAGCAGCTCTAGGGGGCGCCTGAACACCGGGGAGCTGTTTTTT; CDR3: CASSSRGRLNTGELFF
length: 15; J: TRBJ2-3; V: TRBV7-9; D: TRBD1; size: -; DNA: TGTGCCAGCAGCGTAACGGACAGGGGTTCAGATACGCAGTATTTT; CDR3: CASSVTDRGSDTQYF
length: 14; J: TRBJ2-1; V: TRBV6-5; D: -; size: once; DNA: TGTGCCAGCAGTCACCTTGGGGGGGCGAATGAGCAGTTCTTC; CDR3: CASSHLGGANEQFF